The rows below give T cell receptor beta chains drawn from one sample of a study of blood T cell repertoires in COVID-19. Sequenced by immunoSEQ multiplex PCR; TCRdb stores in-frame clones only, minus some. The sample yields about 290,000 clones, roughly 89% seen once. Input material: peripheral blood. These TCRs come from a woman between 25 and 40 years old with COVID-19, enrolled during active disease. CDR3s leave out the opening cysteine and the closing phenylalanine or tryptophan.

j_call v_call cdr3_aa
TRBJ2-3 TRBV4-1 ASSQDASSGGTDTQY
TRBJ2-7 TRBV7-9 ASSLVEGGYEQY
TRBJ1-1 TRBV11-2 ASSHGTANTEAF
TRBJ1-2 TRBV27 ASSSDSDYGYT
TRBJ2-1 TRBV7-9 ASSPTLALNEQF
TRBJ1-2 TRBV24-1 ATSDAQGDRVQGYT
TRBJ1-1 TRBV28 ASSFGPTGSFTEAF
TRBJ2-1 TRBV4-1 ASMTMNNEQF
TRBJ1-2 TRBV9 ASSVWELYGYT
TRBJ2-2 TRBV27 ASSLDTYTGELF
TRBJ2-7 TRBV9 ASSDDRGSYEQY
TRBJ2-7 TRBV5-1 ASKPQGPSYEQY
TRBJ2-2 TRBV30 AWSELAGGGELF
TRBJ2-3 TRBV27 ASSSRGRPVTDTQY
TRBJ1-2 TRBV27 ASSPLPGQGTGGYT
TRBJ2-1 TRBV5-4 ASSEDRTSSYNEQF
TRBJ2-1 TRBV7-9 ASSERLAGQQVEQF
TRBJ2-2 TRBV19 ASTTWEGIYTGELF
TRBJ1-5 TRBV30 AWSNRVSNQPQH
TRBJ2-7 TRBV11-2 ASAETGRISYEQY
TRBJ2-5 TRBV5-1 ASSLGLGENLQETQY
TRBJ2-1 TRBV5-1 ASSPVGRREEQF
TRBJ1-2 TRBV7-2 ASSSTGDSLYGYT
TRBJ2-7 TRBV5-4 ASTQDSYEQY
TRBJ2-5 TRBV7-8 ASLQGGGLRTQY
TRBJ1-5 TRBV21-1 ASSHSGYQPQH